At least ten counts were recorded for the clone carrying this T cell receptor (beta chain). Germline V lookup: CDR1 SQVTM, CDR2 ANQGSEA. This CDR3 contains 15 residues. Unmatched junction bases numbered 12, after V lost 6 bases and J lost 4 bases. Investigators amplified TCR beta CDR3 regions from RNA transcripts. First-round RT-PCR relied on HTBI primers, and a second-round multiplex PCR came next. TCRdb recomputed calls from the multiplex PCR reads with MiXCR, one row per CDR3 protein. The sample lists approximately 640,000 distinct CDR3 sequences, about 38% occurring once. The data derive from a study of Graves' ophthalmopathy and Graves' hyperthyroidism.

Sequencing was carried out using peripheral blood. This receptor was taken from an adult man with Graves' ophthalmopathy. The V gene is TRBV29-1, the J gene TRBJ2-5; 9 nucleotides match TRBD2. The DNA of the CDR3 is TGCAGCGTAAAGAGTCGCGGGGGGGAAGGAGAGACCCAGTACTTC. Amino acids: CSVKSRGGEGETQYF.